These T cell receptor beta chains were read from a single sample in a study of spatial heterogeneity in lung cancer. Each CDR3 protein gets one entry after TCRdb re-called the 5' RACE reads with MiXCR. Of about 94,000 distinct CDR3 sequences in the sample, 15% to 20% were seen once. This sample comprised PBMCs, obtained at follow-up. These TCRs come from a male donor with early-stage non-small cell lung cancer. Each CDR3 is given without its conserved first and last residue. Clone size, where shown, is once, few, many, or a class for clones that have expanded.

v_call: TRBV7-3
clone_size: few
j_call: TRBJ2-3
cdr3_aa: ASSRRGADTQY

v_call: TRBV3-1
clone_size: .
j_call: TRBJ2-5
cdr3_aa: ASSQKQIQETQY

v_call: TRBV27
clone_size: .
j_call: TRBJ1-2
cdr3_aa: ASSSRGGQGNFNYGYT

v_call: TRBV4-1
clone_size: few
j_call: TRBJ1-5
cdr3_aa: ASSQEVGDGQPQH

v_call: TRBV6-2/TRBV6-3
clone_size: .
j_call: TRBJ2-1
cdr3_aa: ASSTDWAGYNEQF

v_call: TRBV12-3/TRBV12-4
clone_size: few
j_call: TRBJ1-1
cdr3_aa: ASSYSGVTF

v_call: TRBV30
clone_size: few
j_call: TRBJ2-1
cdr3_aa: AWSSSGRTYNEQF

v_call: TRBV3-1
clone_size: many
j_call: TRBJ2-4
cdr3_aa: ASSRSQGKMNIQY

v_call: TRBV12-3/TRBV12-4
clone_size: many
j_call: TRBJ2-3
cdr3_aa: ASSVGLAGGTDTQY

v_call: TRBV10-2
clone_size: .
j_call: TRBJ1-1
cdr3_aa: ASKGGRRGNTEAF

v_call: TRBV7-6
clone_size: few
j_call: TRBJ2-3
cdr3_aa: ASSQGEDTQY

v_call: TRBV5-4
clone_size: .
j_call: TRBJ1-2
cdr3_aa: ASNNGGYEGYT

v_call: TRBV11-2
clone_size: many
j_call: TRBJ2-2
cdr3_aa: ASTPQRRPVELF

v_call: TRBV7-9
clone_size: .
j_call: TRBJ2-1
cdr3_aa: ASSLGDRNEQF

v_call: TRBV27
clone_size: few
j_call: TRBJ2-7
cdr3_aa: ASRRSLGADEQY

v_call: TRBV5-1
clone_size: few
j_call: TRBJ2-3
cdr3_aa: ASSLGQGGTDTQY

v_call: TRBV12-3/TRBV12-4
clone_size: few
j_call: TRBJ2-5
cdr3_aa: ASSYRVGLQETQY

v_call: TRBV5-1
clone_size: many
j_call: TRBJ2-3
cdr3_aa: ASSLGGGIFTDTQY

v_call: TRBV24-1
clone_size: few
j_call: TRBJ1-2
cdr3_aa: ATSEGGTGYLTHGYT

v_call: TRBV11-2
clone_size: .
j_call: TRBJ2-2
cdr3_aa: ASRASANTGELF

v_call: TRBV20-1
clone_size: few
j_call: TRBJ2-5
cdr3_aa: SARGLAGDMQTQY

v_call: TRBV18
clone_size: once
j_call: TRBJ1-6
cdr3_aa: ASSQQGGNSPLH

v_call: TRBV10-3
clone_size: .
j_call: TRBJ2-1
cdr3_aa: AISESSRADNEQF

v_call: TRBV5-1
clone_size: few
j_call: TRBJ2-7
cdr3_aa: ASSPGQGPEQY

v_call: TRBV7-3
clone_size: many
j_call: TRBJ2-3
cdr3_aa: ASSLGLRESIDTQY

v_call: TRBV7-9
clone_size: many
j_call: TRBJ2-4
cdr3_aa: ASSLPGLKANIQY

v_call: TRBV9
clone_size: .
j_call: TRBJ2-5
cdr3_aa: ASSVAVGVMETQY

v_call: TRBV30
clone_size: .
j_call: TRBJ2-3
cdr3_aa: AWSVRALTGDTQY

v_call: TRBV10-3
clone_size: few
j_call: TRBJ2-1
cdr3_aa: AISDLVGSDNEQF

v_call: TRBV29-1
clone_size: .
j_call: TRBJ2-1
cdr3_aa: SVPERGIVVYEQF

v_call: TRBV6-1
clone_size: few
j_call: TRBJ2-7
cdr3_aa: ASHRDRGEGNYEQY

v_call: TRBV10-3
clone_size: .
j_call: TRBJ2-7
cdr3_aa: AISERGQGFYEQY

v_call: TRBV24-1
clone_size: .
j_call: TRBJ2-2
cdr3_aa: ATQGMGTGELF

v_call: TRBV7-2
clone_size: .
j_call: TRBJ2-3
cdr3_aa: ASSRAFTGTGSTDTQY

v_call: TRBV20-1
clone_size: .
j_call: TRBJ2-7
cdr3_aa: SARGTRYEQY